The next 29 T cell receptor beta chains were all read from a single sample in a study of cytomegalovirus exposure and HLA in healthy donors. Both 60 Vbeta primers and 13 Jbeta primers went into the PCR. The table came from immunoSEQ multiplex PCR; TCRdb's copy has only in-frame clones and leaves some out. This repertoire comprises 200,000 or so clones; its ten largest clones make up roughly 1.2%. The sequenced sample was PBMCs. The receptor source for this set is a girl aged 2-10 years in good health and CMV-seropositive.

The rearrangement uses TRBV19 and TRBJ1-3; D is unresolved. CDR3 length: 14 amino acids. The V end lost 6 bases, the J end lost 0 bases, and 9 bases lay between the germline ends. CDR1 is LNHDA, CDR2 SQIVND, per germline (reference sequence). In DNA form, the CDR3 reads TGTGCCAGTAGCGCTATCGGCTCTGGAAACACCATATATTTT. Amino acid sequence: CASSAIGSGNTIYF.

This chain connects TRBV11-2 to TRBJ2-7, with TRBD2 as a possible D gene (6 bases). Germline V CDR1 and CDR2: SGHAT, FQNNGV. The CDR3 totals 15 residues. Trimming left V 5 bases short and J 0 bases short, with 14 bases between. This CDR3 is CASSPRDLSSYEQYF. The CDR3 DNA reads TGTGCCAGCAGCCCTCGGGACTTGTCCTCCTACGAGCAGTACTTC.

This chain joins TRBV7-9 and TRBJ2-1, with 11 nucleotides matching TRBD2. V lost 5 bases, J lost 9 bases, and 9 bases stayed unmatched. The CDR3 is made up of 15 amino acids. Germline V gene lookup returns CDR1 SEHNR and CDR2 FQNEAQ (reference sequence). The CDR3 protein is CASSPTGLAGGEQFF. The CDR3 DNA follows: TGTGCCAGCAGCCCGACAGGGCTAGCGGGGGGTGAGCAGTTCTTC. The whole variable domain, remainder taken from reference TRBV7-9 and TRBJ2-1, is DTGVSQNPRHKITKRGQNVTFRCDPISEHNRLYWYRQTLGQGPEFLTYFQNEAQLEKSRLLSDRFSAERPKGSFSTLEIQRTEQGDSAMYLCASSPTGLAGGEQFFGPGTRLTVL.

The V call is TRBV2, the J call TRBJ1-2; 8 nucleotides match TRBD1. The CDR3 is made up of 13 amino acids. After removal of 2 bases from V and 6 bases from J, the junction contained 2 bases not matched to a gene. In germline, CDR1 is SNHLY, CDR2 FYNNEI. CDR3 nucleotide sequence: TGTGCCAGCAGTGAACAGGGGGCGAATGGCTACACCTTC. Amino acids: CASSEQGANGYTF.

This chain joins TRBV6-5 and TRBJ1-1; D might be TRBD1 (5 bases). Trimming left V 2 bases short and J 11 bases short, with 12 bases between. Germline CDR1 is MNHEY and CDR2 is SVGAGI. The CDR3 length is 12 residues. CDR3 nucleotides: TGTGCCAGCAGTTACCGGGGGGATAAGGCTTTCTTT. The encoded protein is CASSYRGDKAFF.

CDR3: CASSPKYRADQPQHF. The CDR3 nucleotides read TGTGCCAGCAGTCCAAAATACAGGGCCGATCAGCCCCAGCATTTT. The chain combines TRBV6-5 with TRBJ1-5; maybe TRBD1 (6 bases). V lost 5 bases to trimming and J lost 5 bases, with 16 bases between them. Germline V gene lookup returns CDR1 MNHEY and CDR2 SVGAGI. The CDR3 runs 15 residues.

The V gene is TRBV28, the J gene TRBJ1-4; D perhaps matches TRBD1 (5 bases). This CDR3 comprises 17 residues. The ends were cut back, 2 bases at V and 2 bases at J, with 15 bases in the middle. Germline CDR1 MDHEN, CDR2 SYDVKM. CDR3 bases: TGTGCCAGCAGTTTAAATGGGGCAGGGTCCACTAATGAAAAACTGTTTTTT. It translates to CASSLNGAGSTNEKLFF. The variable domain in full, with the rest retrieved from reference TRBV28 and TRBJ1-4, is DVKVTQSSRYLVKRTGEKVFLECVQDMDHENMFWYRQDPGLGLRLIYFSYDVKMKEKGDIPEGYSVSREKKERFSLILESASTNQTSMYLCASSLNGAGSTNEKLFFGSGTQLSVL.

This chain links TRBV6-5 with TRBJ1-2; 7 positions match TRBD1. V was clipped by 2 bases and J by 4 bases; unmatched bases: 1. This CDR3 has 13 residues. Looked up from germline, CDR1 is MNHEY and CDR2 is SVGAGI. This CDR3 is CASSYGDSYGYTF. The CDR3 bases are TGTGCCAGCAGTTACGGGGACAGCTATGGCTACACCTTC.

The chain combines TRBV2 with TRBJ2-1; no reliable D call. Germline V gives CDR1 SNHLY, CDR2 FYNNEI. The CDR3 is 10 residues long. V was clipped by 7 bases and J by 7 bases, with 5 bases between them. For the CDR3, the DNA is TGTGCCAGCACGAGAAATGAGCAGTTCTTC. This sequence encodes CASTRNEQFF.

The chain joins TRBV11-2 to TRBJ1-1; D is perhaps TRBD1 (5 bases). V was cut by 1 base and J by 13 bases, with 10 bases left in between. This CDR3 region has 11 residues. CDR1 SGHAT and CDR2 FQNNGV come from the germline V gene. The CDR3 DNA reads as TGTGCCAGCAGCTTAGGAGACAGAGGTTTCTTT. Protein product: CASSLGDRGFF. Full variable domain (rest looked up from reference TRBV11-2 and TRBJ1-1): EAGVAQSPRYKIIEKRQSVAFWCNPISGHATLYWYQQILGQGPKLLIQFQNNGVVDDSQLPKDRFSAERLKGVDSTLKIQPAKLEDSAVYLCASSLGDRGFFGQGTRLTVV.

V usage is TRBV29-1 and J usage is TRBJ2-1; 7 bases map to TRBD1. Germline loops: CDR1 SQVTM, CDR2 ANQGSEA. V shed 8 bases, J shed 5 bases, and the junction held 9 bases outside the gene matches. The CDR3 contains 13 residues. This chain's CDR3 is CSTMTGWDNEQFF. The CDR3, as DNA: TGCAGCACTATGACAGGGTGGGACAATGAGCAGTTCTTC.

The gene calls are TRBV14 and TRBJ2-7; TRBD2 matches at 8 bases. The trim removed 1 base at V and 2 bases at J, leaving 7 bases unmatched. This CDR3 has 16 residues. Germline V gives CDR1 SGHDN, CDR2 FVKESK. The CDR3 nucleotides read TGTGCCAGCAGCCAAGTAGTGCAGCGGGGGACCTACGAGCAGTACTTC. It is translated as CASSQVVQRGTYEQYF.

This chain connects TRBV6-1 to TRBJ1-5, with a weak D call TRBD1 (6 bases). Germline V gives CDR1 MNHNS, CDR2 SASEGT. The length of the CDR3 is 17 residues. V was cut by 2 bases and J by 1 base, with 15 bases left in between. CDR3 in amino acids: CASSERSGGKSNQPQHF. DNA of the CDR3: TGTGCCAGCAGTGAAAGATCGGGGGGCAAAAGCAATCAGCCCCAGCATTTT.

This chain uses TRBV5-1 with TRBJ2-7; TRBD1 matches at 7 bases. V dropped 4 bases and J dropped 5; count of bases not matched to a gene: 6. In germline, CDR1 is SGHRS, CDR2 YFSETQ. The CDR3 is 13 residues long. The CDR3 here is CASSLDRANEQYF. CDR3 in DNA: TGCGCCAGCAGCCTCGACAGGGCAAACGAGCAGTACTTC.

V usage is TRBV18 and J usage is TRBJ2-7; TRBD2 is a possible D gene (6 bases). The CDR3 runs 16 residues. V was cut by 1 base and J by 0 bases, with 13 bases left in between. CDR1 and CDR2 (germline): KGHSH, LQKENI. CDR3 sequence (DNA): TGTGCCAGCTCACCACTTCGGGACTCAAACTCCTACGAGCAGTACTTC. It yields the protein CASSPLRDSNSYEQYF. Complete variable domain (other parts from reference TRBV18 and TRBJ2-7): NAGVMQNPRHLVRRRGQEARLRCSPMKGHSHVYWYRQLPEEGLKFMVYLQKENIIDESGMPKERFSAEFPKEGPSILRIQQVVRGDSAAYFCASSPLRDSNSYEQYFGPGTRLTVT.

A note on this clone: Additional DNA sequences in this sample encode the identical CDR3. This chain joins TRBV18 and TRBJ2-2, with D maybe TRBD1 (6 bases). Germline V gene sequence: CDR1 KGHSH, CDR2 LQKENI. The V end lost 2 bases, the J end lost 3 bases, and 7 bases lay between the germline ends. The CDR3 runs to 14 residues. CDR3 sequence: CASSPGTHTGELFF. The CDR3, as DNA: TGTGCCAGCTCACCAGGGACACACACCGGGGAGCTGTTTTTT.

The chain is built from TRBV19 and TRBJ1-2; possibly TRBD1 for D (6 bases). CDR1 LNHDA and CDR2 SQIVND come from the germline V gene (reference sequence). The CDR3 is made up of 15 amino acids. Trimming removed 9 bases at V and 3 bases at J, with 20 bases between. The CDR3 bases are TGTGCCAGCCACATCCTACGGGGGGCACACTATGGCTACACCTTC. Its protein product is CASHILRGAHYGYTF.

The chain is built from TRBV20-1 and TRBJ2-7; D gene uncertain. V lost 5 bases, J lost 6 bases, and 8 bases lay in between. The CDR3 contains 10 residues. Germline V CDR1 and CDR2: DFQATT, SNEGSKA (reference sequence). In DNA form, the CDR3 reads TGCAGTGCTCGCCTACTCGAGCAGTACTTC. Protein: CSARLLEQYF.

The chain recombines TRBV19 with TRBJ2-5; possible D gene TRBD1, 5 bases. The V gene lost 3 bases and the J gene lost 1 base, with 6 bases spanning the gap. CDR3 length: 13 amino acids. The germline CDR1 and CDR2 sequences are LNHDA and SQIVND (reference sequence). CDR3 protein: CASSIQGQETQYF. DNA of the CDR3: TGTGCCAGTAGTATTCAGGGCCAAGAGACCCAGTACTTC.

About this clone itself: The same CDR3 is also encoded by other DNA sequences in this sample. The V call is TRBV28, the J call TRBJ2-7; tentatively, D is TRBD2 (5 bases). Germline CDR1 reads MDHEN; CDR2 reads SYDVKM. V lost 6 bases and J 2 bases, leaving 14 bases between the germline ends. The CDR3 contains 14 residues. CDR3 bases: TGTGCCAGCAGCTCCCCATCCGGGGCCTACGAGCAGTACTTC. Encoded protein: CASSSPSGAYEQYF.

This chain uses TRBV6-5 with TRBJ2-1; D is possibly TRBD2 (6 bases). CDR3 length: 14 amino acids. V lost 4 bases and J lost 0, with 7 bases in between. Germline lookup yields CDR1 MNHEY and CDR2 SVGAGI. The CDR3 here is CASSSGSSYNEQFF. In DNA form, the CDR3 reads TGTGCCAGCAGTTCCGGGAGCTCCTACAATGAGCAGTTCTTC.

The chain recombines TRBV28 with TRBJ2-7, with D tentatively TRBD1 (5 bases). This CDR3 region has 14 residues. The V gene's germline CDR1 is MDHEN and CDR2 SYDVKM. The ends were cut back, 5 bases at V and 1 base at J, with 12 bases in the middle. DNA of the CDR3: TGTGCCAGCAGTACGACAGATAAGTCCTACGAGCAGTACTTC. As protein: CASSTTDKSYEQYF. Looking up the rest from reference TRBV28 and TRBJ2-7 gives the full variable domain: DVKVTQSSRYLVKRTGEKVFLECVQDMDHENMFWYRQDPGLGLRLIYFSYDVKMKEKGDIPEGYSVSREKKERFSLILESASTNQTSMYLCASSTTDKSYEQYFGPGTRLTVT.

CDR3 protein: CASTTIAGGTDTQYF. In DNA form, the CDR3 reads TGTGCCAGCACCACAATAGCGGGAGGCACAGATACGCAGTATTTT. The rearrangement joins TRBV6-1 to TRBJ2-3, with 9 bases lining up with TRBD2. The CDR3 contains 15 residues. The ends lost 7 bases at V and 1 base at J; junction bases unmatched: 6. Germline values: CDR1 MNHNS, CDR2 SASEGT.

The genes are TRBV2 and TRBJ2-2, with a weak D call TRBD2 (6 bases). V was trimmed by 1 base and J by 3 bases, leaving 15 bases between them. CDR1 is SNHLY and CDR2 is FYNNEI in the germline V gene. CDR3 length: 17 amino acids. CDR3 loop: CASSEVGLTIYTGELFF. DNA for the CDR3: TGTGCCAGCAGTGAAGTGGGACTCACAATTTACACCGGGGAGCTGTTTTTT.

V usage is TRBV9 and J usage is TRBJ2-5, with TRBD2 matching 9 bases. V gave up 3 bases and J gave up 2 bases; unmatched junction bases: 5. Per germline, CDR1 SGDLS and CDR2 YYNGEE. The CDR3 sequence is 15 residues long. The CDR3 loop is CASSAGTSPQETQYF. Here the CDR3 DNA reads TGTGCCAGCAGCGCCGGGACTAGCCCGCAAGAGACCCAGTACTTC. The whole variable domain, remainder taken from reference TRBV9 and TRBJ2-5, is DSGVTQTPKHLITATGQRVTLRCSPRSGDLSVYWYQQSLDQGLQFLIQYYNGEERAKGNILERFSAQQFPDLHSELNLSSLELGDSALYFCASSAGTSPQETQYFGPGTRLLVL.

The chain combines TRBV2 with TRBJ2-5; 9 nucleotides match TRBD1. This CDR3 has 15 residues. V shed 4 bases, J shed 4 bases, and the junction held 7 bases outside the gene matches. The germline V gene has CDR1 SNHLY and CDR2 FYNNEI. CDR3 nucleotide sequence: TGTGCCAGCAGTGCCGGGACAGGGACTCTAGAGACCCAGTACTTC. It translates to CASSAGTGTLETQYF.

This rearrangement joins TRBV5-1 to TRBJ1-1, with a weak D call TRBD1 (5 bases). V lost 0 bases and J lost 1, with 10 bases in between. Looked up from germline, CDR1 is SGHRS and CDR2 is YFSETQ. The CDR3 loop spans 15 amino acids. The CDR3 reads CASSLGWGGNTEAFF. CDR3 nucleotides: TGCGCCAGCAGCTTGGGGTGGGGCGGGAACACTGAAGCTTTCTTT.

The V gene is TRBV5-4, the J gene TRBJ1-2, with a weak D call TRBD1 (5 bases). Trimming cost V 0 bases and J 2 bases, with 11 bases left between them. CDR3 length equals 15 residues. Per the germline V gene, CDR1 is SGHNT and CDR2 is YYREEE (reference sequence). The CDR3 region is CASSLEAGHNYGYTF. As DNA, the CDR3 is TGTGCCAGCAGCTTGGAGGCAGGACACAACTATGGCTACACCTTC.

The chain couples TRBV28 to TRBJ2-6; TRBD1 is a possible D gene (6 bases). Germline lookup yields CDR1 MDHEN and CDR2 SYDVKM. Trimming took 10 bases from V and 0 from J, leaving 13 bases between them. This CDR3 spans 15 amino acids. CDR3 region: CATQRDNSGANVLTF. DNA of the CDR3: TGTGCCACCCAACGGGACAACTCTGGGGCCAACGTCCTGACTTTC.